The 20 T cell receptor beta chains given below trace back to one sample, sequenced in a study of blood T cell repertoires in COVID-19 (TCRdb year 2020). The library was prepared using the immunoSEQ multiplex PCR assay. TCRdb holds this immuneACCESS table with in-frame rearrangements only. Some clones are missing; in checked studies, unresolved V genes explain under half, and the rest has no known cause. The sample has about 380,000 clones on record, 88% of them singletons. The leading ten clones occupy approximately 1.2% of the sample. Sample: PBMCs or T cells enriched from blood (not recorded which). The receptor set was obtained from a woman younger than 35 who had recovered from COVID-19.

This clone was counted once. The CDR3 nucleotides are TGTGCCAGCACACAGAGAAAACAGGGGGCGGACGGCTACACCTTC. Protein sequence: CASTQRKQGADGYTF. V and J are TRBV5-8 and TRBJ1-2; 9 bases line up with TRBD1. Germline lookup yields CDR1 SGHTS and CDR2 YDEGEE. V shed 6 bases, J shed 8 bases, and the junction held 14 bases outside the gene matches. This CDR3 comprises 15 residues.

The chain uses TRBV7-8 and TRBJ1-5; a possible D gene is TRBD1 (6 bases). Trimming stripped 5 bases from V and 2 bases from J, with 16 bases between. In germline, CDR1 is SGHVS, CDR2 FQNEAQ. The CDR3 has 16 residues. The CDR3 reads CASSPFGGRGNQPQHF. The CDR3 bases are TGTGCCAGCAGCCCTTTCGGGGGGCGAGGCAATCAGCCCCAGCATTTT. The whole variable domain, filled in from reference TRBV7-8 and TRBJ1-5, reads GAGVSQSPRYKVAKRGQDVALRCDPISGHVSLFWYQQALGQGPEFLTYFQNEAQLDKSGLPSDRFFAERPEGSVSTLKIQRTQQEDSAVYLCASSPFGGRGNQPQHFGDGTRLSIL.

This clone was detected once. The gene calls are TRBV19 and TRBJ1-2, with TRBD1 as a possible D gene (5 bases). CDR3 size: 16 residues. The germline gives CDR1 LNHDA, CDR2 SQIVND (reference sequence). V lost 7 bases, J lost 1 base, and 19 bases lay in between. Here the CDR3 DNA reads TGTGCCAGTACCACATCTCAGGGCAGCTTTAACTATGGCTACACCTTC. As protein: CASTTSQGSFNYGYTF.

The chain joins TRBV9 to TRBJ1-6; 10 positions match TRBD1. The J segment lost 11 bases and the V segment lost 3 bases, leaving 8 bases of the junction unmatched. The length of the CDR3 is 15 residues. The germline gives CDR1 SGDLS, CDR2 YYNGEE. CDR3 protein: CASSALGQGTPPLHF. The CDR3 DNA reads TGTGCCAGCAGCGCCCTGGGACAGGGGACACCACCCCTCCACTTT.

The chain employs TRBV4-1 and TRBJ2-7, with a weak D call TRBD1 (5 bases). Germline CDR1 reads MGHRA; CDR2 reads YSYEKL. The CDR3 extends over 16 amino acids. Trimming took 0 bases from V and 4 from J, leaving 16 bases between them. The CDR3 nucleotides read TGCGCCAGCAGCCAAGATAGGGGTGCATATTTGTACGAGCAGTACTTC. Translating it yields CASSQDRGAYLYEQYF.

The rearrangement links TRBV28 to TRBJ2-7, with D perhaps matching TRBD2 (6 bases). V was clipped by 4 bases and J by 2 bases, with 18 bases between them. CDR3 length equals 16 residues. Germline V gene sequence: CDR1 MDHEN, CDR2 SYDVKM. CDR3 sequence reads: CASSYRTGDATYEQYF. In DNA form, the CDR3 reads TGTGCCAGCAGTTATCGGACGGGGGATGCGACCTACGAGCAGTACTTC.

The J gene is TRBJ2-2, the V gene TRBV19, with 12 bases that match TRBD1. V lost 7 bases, J lost 7 bases, and 10 bases stayed unmatched. Per the germline V gene, CDR1 is LNHDA and CDR2 is SQIVND (reference sequence). The CDR3 extends over 16 amino acids. The CDR3 here is CASIRAGTGGHGELFF. CDR3 DNA sequence: TGTGCCAGTATCCGAGCCGGGACAGGGGGCCACGGGGAGCTGTTTTTT.

The chain couples TRBV9 to TRBJ2-7; 8 positions agree with TRBD2. Losses at the gene ends were 0 bases for V and 3 bases for J; bases not matched to a gene: 5. The CDR3 spans 15 residues. Germline V lookup: CDR1 SGDLS, CDR2 YYNGEE. As DNA, the CDR3 is TGTGCCAGCAGCGTAGGGCGGGGGGAAATCTACGAGCAGTACTTC. Translating gives CASSVGRGEIYEQYF.

This chain links TRBV5-1 with TRBJ1-3, with 7 bases lining up with TRBD1. Germline loops: CDR1 SGHRS, CDR2 YFSETQ. This CDR3 is 17 amino acids long. V lost 3 bases to trimming and J lost 1 base; unmatched junction nucleotides: 10. The chain's CDR3 is CASSYNQQGTSGNTIYF. The CDR3 DNA reads TGCGCCAGCAGCTACAACCAACAGGGGACATCTGGAAACACCATATATTTT. The full variable domain, completed using reference TRBV5-1 and TRBJ1-3, is KAGVTQTPRYLIKTRGQQVTLSCSPISGHRSVSWYQQTPGQGLQFLFEYFSETQRNKGNFPGRFSGRQFSNSRSEMNVSTLELGDSALYLCASSYNQQGTSGNTIYFGEGSWLTVV.

V usage is TRBV18 and J usage is TRBJ2-7; 10 bases are shared with TRBD2. With V trimmed by 5 bases and J by 7 bases, 20 bases remained unmatched. CDR1 and CDR2 from the germline V gene are KGHSH and LQKENI. CDR3 length: 18 amino acids. CDR3 in amino acids: CASSSRGASGGPWGEQYF. In DNA form, the CDR3 reads TGTGCCAGCTCATCGCGCGGGGCTAGCGGGGGCCCGTGGGGGGAGCAGTACTTC. The full variable domain, completed using reference TRBV18 and TRBJ2-7, is NAGVMQNPRHLVRRRGQEARLRCSPMKGHSHVYWYRQLPEEGLKFMVYLQKENIIDESGMPKERFSAEFPKEGPSILRIQQVVRGDSAAYFCASSSRGASGGPWGEQYFGPGTRLTVT.

V gene TRBV7-9 combines with J gene TRBJ2-7; TRBD2 is a possible D gene (5 bases). V was shortened by 5 bases and J by 0 bases, with 14 bases between the two germline ends. The CDR3 is 15 residues long. CDR1 SEHNR and CDR2 FQNEAQ come from the germline V gene (reference sequence). DNA for the CDR3: TGTGCCAGCAGCGCGGGCGCCGGCGCCTCCTACGAGCAGTACTTC. It encodes CASSAGAGASYEQYF.

The J gene is TRBJ1-1, the V gene TRBV7-3, with D unresolved. V shed 5 bases and J shed 1 base, with 8 bases lying between them. This CDR3 has 13 residues. Germline values: CDR1 SGHTA, CDR2 FQGTGA. The CDR3 nucleotides read TGTGCCAGCAGCGCAGAGGGGAACACTGAAGCTTTCTTT. This codes for CASSAEGNTEAFF.

The chain joins TRBV27 to TRBJ2-7; 12 positions agree with TRBD2. CDR1 is MNHEY, CDR2 SMNVEV, per germline (reference sequence). V was pared by 2 bases and J by 5 bases, with 10 bases of the junction left unmatched. This CDR3 is 17 amino acids long. This chain's CDR3 is CASSLRPSGGAVDEQYF. The CDR3 nucleotides are TGTGCCAGCAGTTTAAGGCCTAGCGGGGGGGCCGTCGACGAGCAGTACTTC.

The chain recombines TRBV2 with TRBJ2-1, with 8 bases aligning to TRBD2. Trimming at V came to 1 base and at J to 6 bases, leaving 5 bases not matched to a gene. CDR3 length equals 15 residues. Per the germline V gene, CDR1 is SNHLY and CDR2 is FYNNEI. The CDR3 coding sequence is TGTGCCAGCAGTGAAGGACTAGCGTTCGGCAATGAGCAGTTCTTC. Its translation: CASSEGLAFGNEQFF.

This chain connects TRBV6-5 to TRBJ1-2; 7 nucleotides align to TRBD1. Germline assignment: CDR1 MNHEY and CDR2 SVGAGI. The V gene end was trimmed by 2 bases and the J gene end by 8 bases; junction bases not matched to a gene: 11. The CDR3 sequence is 15 residues long. CDR3 residues: CASSYGTVPDRGYTF. CDR3 DNA sequence: TGTGCCAGCAGTTACGGGACAGTCCCGGATAGGGGCTACACCTTC.

The rearrangement joins TRBV5-1 to TRBJ1-1; weak D call: TRBD1 (5 bases). Trimming cost V 2 bases and J 2 bases, with 16 bases left between them. Germline V gene data show CDR1 as SGHRS and CDR2 as YFSETQ. The CDR3 covers 16 residues. CDR3 region: CASSFQQVFQNTEAFF. CDR3 coding DNA: TGCGCCAGCAGCTTCCAACAGGTCTTTCAAAACACTGAAGCTTTCTTT.

This clone was observed a single time. The chain employs TRBV15 and TRBJ1-1; 8 bases align to TRBD1. The germline gives CDR1 LNHNV, CDR2 YYDKDF (reference sequence). This CDR3 is 13 amino acids long. Trimming took 3 bases from V and 6 from J; bases not matched to a gene: 3. This chain's CDR3 is CATSSRGLSEAFF. The CDR3 nucleotides are TGTGCCACCAGCAGCAGGGGGCTATCTGAAGCTTTCTTT.

This chain connects TRBV28 to TRBJ2-7; TRBD1 matches at 8 bases. The junction had 11 bases not matched to a gene; V was cut back by 5 bases and J by 2 bases. The V gene's germline CDR1 is MDHEN and CDR2 SYDVKM. The CDR3 is 16 amino acids. The CDR3 region is CASSAPDREEAYEQYF. The CDR3 DNA sequence: TGTGCCAGCAGTGCCCCGGACAGGGAAGAGGCCTACGAGCAGTACTTC.

The chain joins TRBV3-1 (or the pseudogene TRBV3-2) to TRBJ2-7, with D tentatively TRBD2 (6 bases). The germline V gene encodes CDR1 LGHDT and CDR2 YNNKEL (reference sequence). The CDR3 has 15 residues. V was pared by 3 bases and J by 3 bases, with 15 bases between. The CDR3 nucleotides are TGTGCCAGCAGCCACCCGGTAGGAGGGAGCTACGAGCAGTACTTC. As protein: CASSHPVGGSYEQYF.

The chain couples TRBV5-4 to TRBJ2-1; 10 positions agree with TRBD2. The CDR3 sequence is 15 residues long. V trimming: 6 bases; J trimming: 4 bases; junction bases outside the gene matches: 7. Germline V gene data show CDR1 as SGHNT and CDR2 as YYREEE (reference sequence). CDR3 bases: TGTGCCAGCAATCCAGCGGGGGGGATATACAATGAGCAGTTCTTC. This codes for CASNPAGGIYNEQFF. The variable domain in full, with the rest retrieved from reference TRBV5-4 and TRBJ2-1, is ETGVTQSPTHLIKTRGQQVTLRCSSQSGHNTVSWYQQALGQGPQFIFQYYREEENGRGNFPPRFSGLQFPNYSSELNVNALELDDSALYLCASNPAGGIYNEQFFGPGTRLTVL.